The T cell receptor (beta chain) described here comes from a study of vaccination effects on CD4 cells after COVID-19. Findings of the study overall: Long after vaccination, the clones induced by infection and by vaccine shrank markedly in size.

The V and J ends lost 6 bases and 10 bases respectively, with 13 bases between them. Germline V lookup: CDR1 SEHNR, CDR2 FQNEAQ (reference sequence). CDR3 length equals 13 residues. Produced via immunoSEQ multiplex PCR; TCRdb's table is partial and in-frame only. The repertoire holds approximately 87,000 clones, with around 76% as singletons. This clone was observed a handful of times. What it binds is not known. Before sequencing took place, the ViraFEST assay used viral peptide pools to expand antigen-specific CD4+ T cells. Upon completion of 10 to 11 days in culture, CD4+ T cells were isolated. Nucleocapsid antibodies were negative in the vaccine recipients, who had never had SARS-CoV-2 infection. The researchers cultured some 2.1 million PBMC per well with about 11 IU/ml IL-2 and 8 to 10 ug/ml peptides. Replacing half the medium with IL-2 medium was done on days 3 and 7.

This clonotype was obtained from a human donor who received a COVID-19 vaccine. The chain links TRBV7-9 to TRBJ1-6, with D possibly matching TRBD1 (6 bases). Sequencing was performed on CD4+ T cells from PBMCs cultured with HCoV-229E spike peptides, taken before COVID-19 vaccination. Here the CDR3 reads CASSYNQGSPLHF. The DNA for the CDR3 is TGTGCCAGCAGTTACAACCAGGGGTCACCCCTCCACTTT.